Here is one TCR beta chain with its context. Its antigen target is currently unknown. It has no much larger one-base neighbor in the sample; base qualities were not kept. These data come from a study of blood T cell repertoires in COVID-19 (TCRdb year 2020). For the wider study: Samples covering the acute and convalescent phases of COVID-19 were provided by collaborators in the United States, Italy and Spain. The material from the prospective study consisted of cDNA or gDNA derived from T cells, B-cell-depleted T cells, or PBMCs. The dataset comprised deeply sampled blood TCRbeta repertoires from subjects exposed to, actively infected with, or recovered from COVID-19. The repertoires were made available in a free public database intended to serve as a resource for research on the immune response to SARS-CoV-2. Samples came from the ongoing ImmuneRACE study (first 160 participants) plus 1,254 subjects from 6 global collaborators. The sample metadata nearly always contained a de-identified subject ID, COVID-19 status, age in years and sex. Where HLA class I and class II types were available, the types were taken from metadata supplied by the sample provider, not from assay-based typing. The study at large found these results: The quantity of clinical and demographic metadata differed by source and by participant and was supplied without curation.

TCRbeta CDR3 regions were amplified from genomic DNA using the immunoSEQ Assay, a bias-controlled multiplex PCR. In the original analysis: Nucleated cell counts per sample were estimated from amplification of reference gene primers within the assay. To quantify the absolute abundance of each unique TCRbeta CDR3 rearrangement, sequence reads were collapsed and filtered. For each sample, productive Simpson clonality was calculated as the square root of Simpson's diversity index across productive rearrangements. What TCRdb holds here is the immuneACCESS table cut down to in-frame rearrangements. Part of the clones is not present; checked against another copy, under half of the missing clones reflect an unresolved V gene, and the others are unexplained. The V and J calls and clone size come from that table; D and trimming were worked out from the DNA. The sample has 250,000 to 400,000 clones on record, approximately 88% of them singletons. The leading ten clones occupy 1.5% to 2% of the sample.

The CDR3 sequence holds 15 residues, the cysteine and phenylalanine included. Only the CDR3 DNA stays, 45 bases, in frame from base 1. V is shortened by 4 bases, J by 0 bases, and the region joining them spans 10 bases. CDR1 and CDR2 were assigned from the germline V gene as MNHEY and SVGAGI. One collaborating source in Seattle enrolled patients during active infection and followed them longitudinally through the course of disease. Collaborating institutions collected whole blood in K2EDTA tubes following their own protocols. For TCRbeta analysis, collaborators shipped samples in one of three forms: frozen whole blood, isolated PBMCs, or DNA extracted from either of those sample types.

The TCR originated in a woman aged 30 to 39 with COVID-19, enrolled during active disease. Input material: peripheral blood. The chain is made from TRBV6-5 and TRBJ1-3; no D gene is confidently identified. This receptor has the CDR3 CASSSLLRSGNTIYF. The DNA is TGTGCCAGCAGTTCCCTCCTCCGCTCTGGAAACACCATATATTTT.